The 31 T cell receptor beta chains reported below all come from one sample, sequenced in a study of blood T cell repertoires in COVID-19 (dated by TCRdb to about 2020). Libraries came from the immunoSEQ multiplex PCR assay. Not all clones reach the TCRdb copy of this immuneACCESS table, which keeps in-frame sequences only. Checked studies attribute under half of the gap to unresolved V genes and leave the rest unexplained. For this sample the table gives approximately 300,000 clones, of which more than 75% were detected only once. Of the sample, under 4.5% is held by the ten largest clones. Sample: peripheral blood. The receptors derive from a woman between 45 and 65 years old with active or convalescent COVID-19.

V gene TRBV4-1 combines with J gene TRBJ2-4, with TRBD2 matching 14 bases. The CDR3 runs to 19 residues. Looked up from germline, CDR1 is MGHRA and CDR2 is YSYEKL. The V and J ends lost 6 bases and 1 base, in that order; junction bases with no gene match: 11. The CDR3 DNA is TGCGCCAGCAGTCCGGGACTAGCGGGAGTTAAGGCGGCCAAAAACATTCAGTACTTC. Its translation is CASSPGLAGVKAAKNIQYF.

The V gene is TRBV30, the J gene TRBJ2-1; TRBD2 is a possible D gene (6 bases). The length of the CDR3 is 16 residues. V lost 0 bases and J lost 8, with 20 bases in between. CDR1 and CDR2 (germline): GTSNPN, SVGIG (reference sequence). CDR3 in amino acids: CAWSVEVVAVGHEQFF. In DNA form, the CDR3 reads TGTGCCTGGAGTGTAGAAGTAGTAGCGGTCGGCCATGAGCAGTTCTTC.

The chain has TRBV25-1 and TRBJ2-7; 7 bases match TRBD1. This CDR3 is built from 16 residues. The trim removed 6 bases at V and 2 bases at J, leaving 13 bases unmatched. Germline V gene sequence: CDR1 MGHDK, CDR2 SYGVNS. The DNA of the CDR3 is TGTGCCAGCAGGGGCCAAGGCAGGGGGAAACCCTACGAGCAGTACTTC. This sequence encodes CASRGQGRGKPYEQYF.

The V gene is TRBV30, the J gene TRBJ2-5; the D gene is possibly TRBD1 (6 bases). The V gene lost 6 bases and the J gene lost 6 bases, with 11 bases spanning the gap. The CDR3 runs 11 residues. Germline V gene sequence: CDR1 GTSNPN, CDR2 SVGIG (reference sequence). For the CDR3, the DNA is TGTGCCTGTCAGGGGCTGCAGACCCAGTACTTC. Translated: CACQGLQTQYF.

The chain uses TRBV30 and TRBJ1-2, with D possibly TRBD1 on 6 matching bases. Germline loops: CDR1 GTSNPN, CDR2 SVGIG (reference sequence). The V and J ends lost 4 bases and 0 bases respectively, with 12 bases between them. The CDR3 runs to 14 residues. This CDR3 reads CAWKGDISNYGYTF. As DNA, the CDR3 is TGTGCCTGGAAGGGGGACATTTCTAACTATGGCTACACCTTC.

In its sample, this clone was seen once. The J gene is TRBJ1-2, the V gene TRBV6-2 or TRBV6-3, with D uncertain. The germline V gene encodes CDR1 MNHEY and CDR2 SVGEGT. The V end was cut by 2 bases, the J end by 5 bases, with 9 bases between. This CDR3 spans 13 amino acids. The CDR3 loop is CASSYEREYGYTF. The DNA of the CDR3 is TGTGCCAGCAGTTACGAGCGAGAGTATGGCTACACCTTC.

This sequence joins TRBV7-2 and TRBJ1-2, with a tentative D call TRBD1 (6 bases). Germline-derived CDR1 and CDR2 are SGHTA and FQGNSA. The CDR3 is 13 residues long. Between the trimmed V and J ends, which lost 1 base and 5 bases, there was a span of 8 bases. The CDR3 nucleotides are TGTGCCAGCAGCTTAGGGACAGAATATGGCTACACCTTC. It specifies CASSLGTEYGYTF.

The chain has TRBV28 and TRBJ1-2, with D perhaps matching TRBD1 (6 bases). The CDR3 extends over 12 amino acids. Germline-derived CDR1 and CDR2 are MDHEN and SYDVKM. The V gene lost 5 bases and the J gene lost 8 bases, with 12 bases spanning the gap. The CDR3 coding sequence is TGTGCCAGCAGTCCGGACAGTTCGGGCTACACCTTC. Amino acid sequence: CASSPDSSGYTF.

The chain is built from TRBV9 and TRBJ2-5, with 9 nucleotides matching TRBD1. V lost 3 bases and J lost 5; bases outside the gene matches: 11. This CDR3 has 16 residues. Germline V gene lookup returns CDR1 SGDLS and CDR2 YYNGEE. In nucleotides, the CDR3 is TGTGCCAGCAGCGCTGGGGCCCGAACAGGGGGCGAGACCCAGTACTTC. Protein: CASSAGARTGGETQYF.

The genes are TRBV13 and TRBJ1-1; 8 positions match TRBD1. CDR3 length: 16 residues. The germline CDR1 and CDR2 sequences are PRHDT and FYEKMQ (reference sequence). Trimming cost V 5 bases and J 2 bases; bases outside gene matches: 10. The DNA of the CDR3 is TGTGCCAGCAGCCTCGGACAGGGAGAAGGTAACACTGAAGCTTTCTTT. Translation gives CASSLGQGEGNTEAFF.

CDR3: CSVHSNEKLFF. CDR3 nucleotide sequence: TGCAGCGTCCACAGTAATGAAAAACTGTTTTTT. The chain carries TRBV29-1 and TRBJ1-4; D gene ambiguous. The V end was cut by 6 bases, the J end by 4 bases, with 6 bases between. Per germline, CDR1 SQVTM and CDR2 ANQGSEA. The CDR3 has 11 residues.

The chain combines TRBV2 with TRBJ1-1, with TRBD1 matching 9 bases. The CDR3 totals 13 residues. Germline trimming cut 9 bases from V and 4 bases from J; bases unmatched to any gene: 6. Looked up from germline, CDR1 is SNHLY and CDR2 is FYNNEI. CDR3 sequence reads: CARGTGKGTEAFF. CDR3 bases: TGTGCCAGGGGGACAGGGAAAGGCACTGAAGCTTTCTTT.

This rearrangement joins TRBV6-6 to TRBJ2-7, with 8 nucleotides matching TRBD2. Germline trimming cut 6 bases from V and 6 bases from J; bases unmatched to any gene: 16. This CDR3 spans 16 amino acids. The germline V gene has CDR1 MNHNY and CDR2 SVGAGI (reference sequence). This CDR3 is CASSSNPPGLGPEQYF. CDR3 DNA: TGTGCCAGCAGCTCAAACCCCCCGGGACTAGGGCCCGAGCAGTACTTC.

The V and J genes are TRBV11-3 and TRBJ1-1; no clear D gene. V was shortened by 5 bases and J by 10 bases, with 14 bases between the two germline ends. This CDR3 region has 12 residues. CDR1 SGHNT and CDR2 YENEEA come from the germline V gene. The CDR3 DNA follows: TGTGCCAGCAGCCGAGACCAGGAAGCAGCTTTCTTT. This translates into CASSRDQEAAFF.

This chain links TRBV6-5 with TRBJ1-5; possibly TRBD1 for D (6 bases). The CDR3 spans 13 residues. Trimming cost V 7 bases and J 2 bases, with 9 bases left between them. Germline CDR1 and CDR2: MNHEY and SVGAGI. In nucleotides, the CDR3 is TGTGCCAGCACGGACAGCCGCAATCAGCCCCAGCATTTT. It yields the protein CASTDSRNQPQHF.

As regards this clone: The junction and the germline gene differ at one end; a read error may be behind it. The rearrangement joins TRBV7-7 to TRBJ1-3; D not certain. The CDR3 runs to 13 residues. Germline CDR1 SSHAT, CDR2 FNYEAQ (reference sequence). The CDR3 coding sequence is TGTGCTAGCAGCTTAGTCCGTGGAGACACCATATATTTT. Amino acid sequence: CASSLVRGDTIYF.

The chain joins TRBV4-2 to TRBJ2-7, with 8 nucleotides matching TRBD1. Per germline, CDR1 LGHNA and CDR2 YNFKEQ. V trimming: 1 base; J trimming: 2 bases; junction bases outside the gene matches: 1. This CDR3 is built from 14 residues. CDR3 sequence reads: CASSQGTGTYEQYF. DNA of the CDR3: TGTGCCAGCAGCCAAGGGACAGGGACCTACGAGCAGTACTTC.

The V call is TRBV28, the J call TRBJ1-4; D might be TRBD1 (5 bases). CDR1 and CDR2 from the germline V gene are MDHEN and SYDVKM. Trimming took 3 bases from V and 7 from J, leaving 15 bases between them. This CDR3 contains 15 residues. CDR3 protein: CASSFGEAGPEKLFF. In DNA, the CDR3 is TGTGCCAGCAGTTTTGGGGAGGCAGGGCCTGAAAAACTGTTTTTT.

The chain carries TRBV7-9 and TRBJ1-2; possible D gene TRBD1, 6 bases. This CDR3 spans 16 amino acids. Deletions cut 5 bases from V and 6 bases from J, with 22 bases between. The germline V gene encodes CDR1 SEHNR and CDR2 FQNEAQ (reference sequence). CDR3 region: CASSPFGGGQNHGYTF. CDR3 nucleotide sequence: TGTGCCAGCAGCCCCTTTGGGGGGGGGCAAAATCATGGCTACACCTTC.

The V call is TRBV12-3 or TRBV12-4, the J call TRBJ2-7, with D possibly being TRBD1 (5 bases). CDR3 length: 13 amino acids. Between the trimmed V and J ends, which lost 4 bases and 2 bases, there was a span of 9 bases. CDR3 amino acids: CASSSGHPYEQYF. CDR3 nucleotides: TGTGCCAGCAGTTCAGGACACCCCTACGAGCAGTACTTC.

The chain uses TRBV10-1 and TRBJ1-5; tentatively, D is TRBD1 (5 bases). The CDR3 runs 13 residues. V was clipped by 4 bases and J by 8 bases, with 12 bases between them. Germline V gene data show CDR1 as WNHNN and CDR2 as SYGVQD (reference sequence). CDR3 nucleotides: TGCGCCAGCAGTGTTGACAGCCTAAAGCCCCAGCATTTT. Amino acids: CASSVDSLKPQHF.

V usage is TRBV5-1 and J usage is TRBJ1-1; the match to TRBD1 covers 10 bases. Germline V gene sequence: CDR1 SGHRS, CDR2 YFSETQ. The CDR3 extends over 16 amino acids. With 4 bases clipped from V and 4 bases from J, the junction kept 10 bases outside the gene matches. The CDR3 DNA reads as TGCGCCAGCAGCCGTTACCGACAGGGGGCAAGCACTGAAGCTTTCTTT. Translated: CASSRYRQGASTEAFF.

V and J are TRBV4-1 and TRBJ1-1; D not certain. Germline CDR1 and CDR2: MGHRA and YSYEKL. The CDR3 runs 13 residues. V was trimmed by 2 bases and J by 3 bases, leaving 7 bases between them. CDR3 residues: CASSQLGDTEAFF. The CDR3 DNA is TGCGCCAGCAGCCAACTCGGGGACACTGAAGCTTTCTTT.

This clone was recorded once. J is TRBJ1-5 and V is TRBV2; 9 bases map to TRBD1. The CDR3 spans 18 residues. Germline assignment: CDR1 SNHLY and CDR2 FYNNEI. Trimming cost V 6 bases and J 1 base; bases outside gene matches: 13. The CDR3, as DNA: TGTGCCAGCAGCGGAACGATACAGGGGGCGCTCAGCAATCAGCCCCAGCATTTT. Translating gives CASSGTIQGALSNQPQHF. The full variable domain, with the rest looked up from reference TRBV2 and TRBJ1-5, is EPEVTQTPSHQVTQMGQEVILRCVPISNHLYFYWYRQILGQKVEFLVSFYNNEISEKSEIFDDQFSVERPDGSNFTLKIRSTKLEDSAMYFCASSGTIQGALSNQPQHFGDGTRLSIL.

This sequence joins TRBV2 and TRBJ2-2, with TRBD2 as a possible D gene (5 bases). The CDR3 contains 14 residues. The germline gives CDR1 SNHLY, CDR2 FYNNEI. Trimming left V 8 bases short and J 0 bases short, with 10 bases between. The CDR3 DNA reads as TGTGCCAGCGGTCGGCGGGCGAACACCGGGGAGCTGTTTTTT. This sequence encodes CASGRRANTGELFF.

The chain uses TRBV4-3 and TRBJ1-1; D remains unclear. From germline, CDR1 is LGHNA and CDR2 YSLEER. With 0 bases removed from V and 11 bases from J, the gap between germline ends came to 13 bases. CDR3 length equals 13 residues. CDR3 in DNA: TGCGCCAGCAGCCAAGATCTAAATAATCGGGCTTTCTTT. It yields the protein CASSQDLNNRAFF.

The CDR3 bases are TGTGCCAGCAGCCGACGACAGACGCCTTTAACGCAGTATTTT. Translation: CASSRRQTPLTQYF. The V gene is TRBV14, the J gene TRBJ2-3, with D possibly matching TRBD1 (5 bases). V lost 4 bases, J lost 9 bases, and 17 bases lay in between. The CDR3 runs 14 residues. Looked up from germline, CDR1 is SGHDN and CDR2 is FVKESK.

V is TRBV27 and J is TRBJ1-2; TRBD1 matches at 8 bases. Trimming at V came to 5 bases and at J to 4 bases, leaving 6 bases not matched to a gene. The germline CDR1 and CDR2 sequences are MNHEY and SMNVEV (reference sequence). The CDR3 has 14 amino acids. In DNA, the CDR3 is TGTGCCAGCAGTCGGTTAGACAGGGGCTATGGCTACACCTTC. It is translated as CASSRLDRGYGYTF.

The chain is built from TRBV7-2 and TRBJ1-1; tentatively, D is TRBD1 (6 bases). The ends were cut back, 5 bases at V and 0 bases at J, with 16 bases in the middle. Looked up from germline, CDR1 is SGHTA and CDR2 is FQGNSA. The CDR3 is 16 residues long. CDR3 coding DNA: TGTGCCAGCAGCGTCAACCCACAGGGCATGAACACTGAAGCTTTCTTT. This gives the protein CASSVNPQGMNTEAFF.

This chain uses TRBV27 with TRBJ2-2; D is unclear. Germline V lookup: CDR1 MNHEY, CDR2 SMNVEV (reference sequence). The CDR3 sequence is 16 residues long. Trimming stripped 2 bases from V and 3 bases from J, with 13 bases between. This CDR3 reads CASSLSAVVDTGELFF. The CDR3 coding sequence is TGTGCCAGCAGTTTAAGTGCGGTAGTGGACACCGGGGAGCTGTTTTTT.

CDR3 in amino acids: CASSQDSSDNEQFF. The CDR3 DNA follows: TGTGCCAGCAGCCAAGATAGTTCCGATAATGAGCAGTTCTTC. The chain carries TRBV4-2 and TRBJ2-1; D not certain. Deletions cut 0 bases from V and 7 bases from J, with 10 bases between. CDR3 length: 14 residues. Per the germline V gene, CDR1 is LGHNA and CDR2 is YNFKEQ.